The 7 T cell receptor beta chains reported below all come from one sample, sequenced in a study of shared T cell receptors in the human thymus. Some clones are missing from TCRdb's copy, which holds only in-frame ones; the method was immunoSEQ multiplex PCR. The repertoire holds some 660,000 clones, with around 87% as singletons. The data also belong to a second study, concerning human thymus T cells.

The source material was thymocytes. Receptors originate from a boy in the first two years of life with a congenital heart defect.

This clone has only one observation. The rearrangement links TRBV30 to TRBJ1-2; TRBD1 matches 8 bases. Unmatched junction bases numbered 10, after V lost 0 bases and J lost 4 bases. The CDR3 loop spans 16 amino acids. Germline V gene data show CDR1 as GTSNPN and CDR2 as SVGIG (reference sequence). Here the CDR3 DNA reads TGTGCCTGGAGTGTAGCCTCAGGGGGCAGAAGCTATGGCTACACCTTC. Its protein product is CAWSVASGGRSYGYTF.

V is TRBV7-2 and J is TRBJ2-1, with D possibly being TRBD1 (6 bases). The CDR3 contains 17 residues. Trimming shortened V by 1 base and J by 5 bases, and 18 bases separated the two germline ends. The germline V gene encodes CDR1 SGHTA and CDR2 FQGNSA. CDR3 in DNA: TGTGCCAGCAGCTTAGGGGGGCAGGGATTGTGGGACAATGAGCAGTTCTTC. Translation gives CASSLGGQGLWDNEQFF.

V gene TRBV19 combines with J gene TRBJ2-7, with 8 bases lining up with TRBD1. CDR3 size: 12 residues. Germline V lookup: CDR1 LNHDA, CDR2 SQIVND (reference sequence). The junction had 7 bases not matched to a gene; V was cut back by 4 bases and J by 11 bases. The CDR3 DNA is TGTGCCAGTAGTACCCGACAGGGGTCGAAGTACTTC. The encoded protein is CASSTRQGSKYF.

The CDR3 loop reads CASSLCGKGGAVSNQPQHF. In DNA, the CDR3 is TGTGCCAGCAGTTTATGTGGGAAGGGGGGGGCAGTCAGCAATCAGCCCCAGCATTTT. V gene TRBV28 combines with J gene TRBJ1-5; TRBD1 is a possible D gene (6 bases). Trimming cost V 0 bases and J 1 base, with 19 bases left between them. The CDR3 has 19 amino acids. Germline CDR1 is MDHEN and CDR2 is SYDVKM.

This chain connects TRBV2 to TRBJ2-3; 7 bases map to TRBD2. The CDR3 has 14 amino acids. The germline CDR1 and CDR2 sequences are SNHLY and FYNNEI. Trimming at V came to 3 bases and at J to 5 bases, leaving 5 bases not matched to a gene. CDR3 in amino acids: CASSDGLEEDTQYF. DNA of the CDR3: TGTGCCAGCAGTGATGGACTAGAGGAAGATACGCAGTATTTT.

The V and J genes are TRBV11-2 and TRBJ2-1, with TRBD2 identical over 14 bases. Germline loops: CDR1 SGHAT, CDR2 FQNNGV. This CDR3 spans 16 amino acids. J gave up 8 bases and V 0 bases, and 3 bases lay outside the gene matches. DNA of the CDR3: TGTGCCAGCAGCTTAGAAAGACTAGCGGGAGGGCATGAGCAGTTCTTC. It yields the protein CASSLERLAGGHEQFF.

The rearrangement uses TRBV11-2 and TRBJ2-7; D uncertain. Between the trimmed V and J ends, which lost 5 bases and 6 bases, there was a span of 23 bases. This CDR3 region has 16 residues. From germline, CDR1 is SGHAT and CDR2 FQNNGV. The CDR3 DNA sequence: TGTGCCAGCAGCGTAGCAGTTGACACCCGGCCCCTCGAGCAGTACTTC. Protein sequence: CASSVAVDTRPLEQYF.